These 19 T cell receptor beta chains were sequenced from one sample in a study of identical twins. TCRdb re-called the 5' RACE reads through MiXCR, storing one row per CDR3 protein. The sample includes 400,000 to 500,000 distinct CDR3 sequences, over 11% of them seen just once. The data were also submitted as part of a second study, on yellow fever vaccine responses in identical twins.

Sequencing was done on a sample of CD4+ T cells sorted from blood. These receptors were collected from a young woman in good health.

This clonotype turned up a few times. The chain couples TRBV4-3 to TRBJ2-2; the match to TRBD2 covers 12 bases. The V segment lost 4 bases and the J segment 7 bases; nucleotides outside the gene matches: 7. Germline V lookup: CDR1 LGHNA, CDR2 YSLEER. The CDR3 length is 16 residues. For the CDR3, the DNA is TGCGCCAGCAGCCTCAGACTAGCGGGAGAAGGCGGGGAGCTGTTTTTT. It codes for CASSLRLAGEGGELFF.

This chain uses TRBV6-6 with TRBJ1-6; no clear D. The V and J ends lost 8 bases and 8 bases respectively, with 13 bases between them. The CDR3 is made up of 13 amino acids. Germline assignment: CDR1 MNHNY and CDR2 SVGAGI (reference sequence). CDR3 loop: CASSPRGDSPLHF. The DNA of the CDR3 is TGTGCCAGCTCACCGCGGGGAGATTCACCCCTCCACTTT.

There are a few counts of this clonotype. The chain links TRBV29-1 to TRBJ2-1; possibly TRBD2 for D (6 bases). The V gene lost 7 bases and the J gene lost 3 bases, with 16 bases spanning the gap. The CDR3 totals 14 residues. Per germline, CDR1 SQVTM and CDR2 ANQGSEA. In nucleotides, the CDR3 is TGCAGCGCTAAGGTAGGACTAAACTACAATGAGCAGTTCTTC. Its protein product is CSAKVGLNYNEQFF.

The chain carries TRBV6-2 or TRBV6-3 and TRBJ1-2; D is uncertain. The germline gives CDR1 MNHEY, CDR2 SVGEGT. The CDR3 contains 13 residues. Trimming pared 6 bases from V and 0 bases from J, leaving 8 bases between. CDR3 amino acids: CASRNQSNYGYTF. CDR3 sequence (DNA): TGTGCCAGCAGGAACCAGTCTAACTATGGCTACACCTTC.

A few counts support this clonotype. The V call is TRBV29-1, the J call TRBJ2-3; TRBD1 is a possible D gene (5 bases). The germline CDR1 and CDR2 sequences are SQVTM and ANQGSEA. CDR3 length equals 11 residues. The V end lost 5 bases, the J end lost 6 bases, and 9 bases lay between the germline ends. The CDR3 bases are TGCAGCGTTCCAAAGGGGGATACGCAGTATTTT. Amino acids: CSVPKGDTQYF.

J is TRBJ1-1 and V is TRBV7-8; D perhaps matches TRBD1 (5 bases). CDR3 length equals 16 residues. The germline V and J ends were trimmed by 1 base and 0 bases, with 12 bases remaining between them. The germline V gene encodes CDR1 SGHVS and CDR2 FQNEAQ. In DNA, the CDR3 is TGTGCCAGCAGCTTAGTGGGTACAGGATTGAACACTGAAGCTTTCTTT. Translating gives CASSLVGTGLNTEAFF.

The rearrangement links TRBV27 to TRBJ2-6; TRBD1 might be the D (6 bases). Trimming took 7 bases from V and 4 from J, leaving 14 bases between them. CDR3 length equals 15 residues. CDR1 is MNHEY and CDR2 is SMNVEV in the germline V gene (reference sequence). The CDR3 DNA is TGTGCCAGCACCGGGTGGGGGCCAGGGGCCAACGTCCTGACTTTC. Translation gives CASTGWGPGANVLTF.

The table lists this clonotype with many counts. The gene calls are TRBV15 and TRBJ2-1; 7 bases line up with TRBD1. V was clipped by 0 bases and J by 9 bases; unmatched bases: 2. The germline gives CDR1 LNHNV, CDR2 YYDKDF (reference sequence). The CDR3 covers 13 residues. CDR3 sequence (DNA): TGTGCCACCAGCAGAGATCGACAGGGTGAGCAGTTCTTC. It is translated as CATSRDRQGEQFF.

The V gene is TRBV12-3 or TRBV12-4, the J gene TRBJ2-1; the D is unclear. CDR3 size: 15 residues. Trimming took 2 bases from V and 7 from J, leaving 15 bases between them. The CDR3 here is CASSLWSRSQNEQFF. DNA for the CDR3: TGTGCCAGCAGTTTATGGTCCAGGTCGCAAAATGAGCAGTTCTTC.

The gene calls are TRBV20-1 and TRBJ1-6; D not certain. With 3 bases removed from V and 12 bases from J, the gap between germline ends came to 18 bases. The germline V gene has CDR1 DFQATT and CDR2 SNEGSKA (reference sequence). CDR3 length: 14 amino acids. CDR3 sequence reads: CSASRAEGIQPLHF. CDR3 nucleotide sequence: TGCAGTGCTAGTCGGGCAGAAGGAATTCAACCCCTCCACTTT.

There are a few counts of this clonotype. The chain employs TRBV20-1 and TRBJ2-7, with unresolved D. The CDR3 loop spans 14 amino acids. CDR1 and CDR2 from the germline V gene are DFQATT and SNEGSKA (reference sequence). Trimming took 1 base from V and 5 from J, leaving 15 bases between them. CDR3 sequence (DNA): TGCAGTGCTAGAGGACTGACGGACCTTAACGAGCAGTACTTC. Its translation is CSARGLTDLNEQYF.

This clonotype was found many times. V gene TRBV15 combines with J gene TRBJ2-7; D may be TRBD2 (6 bases). The germline CDR1 and CDR2 sequences are LNHNV and YYDKDF (reference sequence). V dropped 0 bases and J dropped 3 bases, with 12 bases sitting between them. The CDR3 length is 15 residues. Here the CDR3 reads CATSRDRGTGYEQYF. The CDR3 DNA follows: TGTGCCACCAGCAGAGATAGAGGGACTGGCTACGAGCAGTACTTC.

The chain carries TRBV12-3 or TRBV12-4 and TRBJ2-7; D might be TRBD1 (6 bases). CDR3 size: 13 residues. Trimming stripped 5 bases from V and 3 bases from J, with 11 bases between. The CDR3, as DNA: TGTGCCAGCAGTAAAGGGGGTTTCTACGAGCAGTACTTC. Amino acid sequence: CASSKGGFYEQYF.

This clonotype was counted at least ten times. The J gene is TRBJ2-5, the V gene TRBV5-1; maybe TRBD2 (6 bases). The CDR3 spans 15 residues. V dropped 4 bases and J dropped 3 bases, with 16 bases sitting between them. Germline loops: CDR1 SGHRS, CDR2 YFSETQ. The CDR3 sequence: CASSRDSTQKETQYF. In DNA, the CDR3 is TGCGCCAGCAGCCGGGACTCTACCCAGAAAGAGACCCAGTACTTC.

This clonotype was counted many times. J is TRBJ2-4 and V is TRBV4-2, with D perhaps matching TRBD2 (6 bases). Germline V gene sequence: CDR1 LGHNA, CDR2 YNFKEQ. V lost 3 bases and J 0 bases, leaving 15 bases between the germline ends. The CDR3 totals 17 residues. In nucleotides, the CDR3 is TGTGCCAGCAGCCATGACCATGCGGGACTAGCCAAAAACATTCAGTACTTC. As protein: CASSHDHAGLAKNIQYF.

This chain uses TRBV27 with TRBJ2-1; 13 bases map to TRBD2. This CDR3 is 18 amino acids long. Germline V gene sequence: CDR1 MNHEY, CDR2 SMNVEV (reference sequence). V shed 2 bases, J shed 3 bases, and the junction held 7 bases outside the gene matches. The CDR3: CASSLPGLAGVNYNEQFF. CDR3 coding DNA: TGTGCCAGCAGTTTACCCGGACTAGCGGGAGTTAACTACAATGAGCAGTTCTTC.

This clonotype was seen a handful of times. The V gene is TRBV7-8, the J gene TRBJ1-5, with 9 bases lining up with TRBD1. V lost 5 bases, J lost 4 bases, and 6 bases stayed unmatched. Looked up from germline, CDR1 is SGHVS and CDR2 is FQNEAQ. The CDR3 spans 15 residues. The CDR3 DNA sequence: TGTGCCAGCAGCCCTGACAGGGGGGAAAATCAGCCCCAGCATTTT. Its translation is CASSPDRGENQPQHF.

This sequence joins TRBV20-1 and TRBJ1-2, with a weak D call TRBD1 (5 bases). Trimming pared 5 bases from V and 7 bases from J, leaving 26 bases between. The V gene's germline CDR1 is DFQATT and CDR2 SNEGSKA (reference sequence). The CDR3 sequence is 16 residues long. The DNA of the CDR3 is TGCAGTGCTGCCGGGGGGTGGGCAGGGCAATTCTCTGGCTACACCTTC. Protein: CSAAGGWAGQFSGYTF.

This clonotype was counted only a few times. The gene calls are TRBV27 and TRBJ1-4; 8 bases align to TRBD1. In germline, CDR1 is MNHEY, CDR2 SMNVEV (reference sequence). Trimming took 4 bases from V and 7 from J; bases not matched to a gene: 5. The CDR3 loop spans 14 amino acids. The CDR3 region is CASSSNRGTEKLFF. DNA for the CDR3: TGTGCCAGCAGTTCGAACAGGGGGACTGAAAAACTGTTTTTT.